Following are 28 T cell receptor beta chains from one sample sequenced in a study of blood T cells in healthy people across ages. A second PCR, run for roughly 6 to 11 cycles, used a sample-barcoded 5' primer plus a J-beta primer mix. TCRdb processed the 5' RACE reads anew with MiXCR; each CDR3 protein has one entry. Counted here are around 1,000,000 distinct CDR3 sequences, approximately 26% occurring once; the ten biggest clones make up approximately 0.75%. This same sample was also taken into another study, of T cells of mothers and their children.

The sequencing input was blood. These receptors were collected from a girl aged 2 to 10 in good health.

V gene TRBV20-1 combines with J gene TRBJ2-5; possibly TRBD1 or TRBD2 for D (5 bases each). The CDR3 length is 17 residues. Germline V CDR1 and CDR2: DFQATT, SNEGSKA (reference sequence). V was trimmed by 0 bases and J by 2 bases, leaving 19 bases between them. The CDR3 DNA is TGCAGTGCTAGAGATGGGACCTCACCTAATATACAAGAGACCCAGTACTTC. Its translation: CSARDGTSPNIQETQYF.

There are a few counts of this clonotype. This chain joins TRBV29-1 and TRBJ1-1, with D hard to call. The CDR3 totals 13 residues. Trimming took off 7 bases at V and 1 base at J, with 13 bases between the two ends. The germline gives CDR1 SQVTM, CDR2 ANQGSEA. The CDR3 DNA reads TGCAGCGAGGAGGACGGGCAGAACACTGAAGCTTTCTTT. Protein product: CSEEDGQNTEAFF.

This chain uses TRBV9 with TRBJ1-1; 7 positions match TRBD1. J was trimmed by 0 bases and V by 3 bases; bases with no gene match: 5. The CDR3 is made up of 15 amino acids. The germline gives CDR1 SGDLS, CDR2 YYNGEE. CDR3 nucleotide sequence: TGTGCCAGCAGCGGTCGACAGGGAATGAACACTGAAGCTTTCTTT. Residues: CASSGRQGMNTEAFF.

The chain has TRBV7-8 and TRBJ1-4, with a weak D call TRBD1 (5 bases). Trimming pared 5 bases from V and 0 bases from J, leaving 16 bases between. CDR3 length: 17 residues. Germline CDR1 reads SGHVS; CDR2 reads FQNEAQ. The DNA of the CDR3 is TGTGCCAGCAGCCGACAGCCACGGATTGCAACTAATGAAAAACTGTTTTTT. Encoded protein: CASSRQPRIATNEKLFF.

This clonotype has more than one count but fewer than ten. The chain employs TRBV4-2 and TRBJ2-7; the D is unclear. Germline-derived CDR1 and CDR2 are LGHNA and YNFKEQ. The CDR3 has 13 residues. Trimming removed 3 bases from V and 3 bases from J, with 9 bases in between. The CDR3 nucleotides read TGTGCCAGCAGCCACCACCTAGACTACGAGCAGTACTTC. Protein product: CASSHHLDYEQYF.

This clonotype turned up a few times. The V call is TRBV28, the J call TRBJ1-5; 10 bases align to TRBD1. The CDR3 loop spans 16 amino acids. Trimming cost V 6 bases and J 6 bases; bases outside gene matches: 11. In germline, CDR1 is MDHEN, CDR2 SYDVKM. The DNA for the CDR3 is TGTGCCAGCAGGCCACTTGGACAGGGGGAGGCTCAGCCCCAGCATTTT. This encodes CASRPLGQGEAQPQHF.

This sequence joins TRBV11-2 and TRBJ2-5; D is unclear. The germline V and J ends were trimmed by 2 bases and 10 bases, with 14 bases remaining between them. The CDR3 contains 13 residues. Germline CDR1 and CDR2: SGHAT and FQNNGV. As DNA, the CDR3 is TGTGCCAGCAGCTTAAGTTCGGGCCCAGACCAGTACTTC. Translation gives CASSLSSGPDQYF.

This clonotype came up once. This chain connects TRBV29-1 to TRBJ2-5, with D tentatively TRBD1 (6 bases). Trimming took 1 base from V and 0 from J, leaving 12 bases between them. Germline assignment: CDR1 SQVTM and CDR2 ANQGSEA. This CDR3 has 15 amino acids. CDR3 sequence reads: CSVEVDSAYQETQYF. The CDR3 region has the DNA TGCAGCGTTGAAGTGGACAGCGCCTACCAAGAGACCCAGTACTTC.

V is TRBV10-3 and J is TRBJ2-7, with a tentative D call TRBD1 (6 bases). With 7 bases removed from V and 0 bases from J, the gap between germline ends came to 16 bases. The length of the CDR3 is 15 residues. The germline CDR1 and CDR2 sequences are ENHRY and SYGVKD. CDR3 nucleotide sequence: TGTGCCATCAAATTTTCAGGGGACGCCTCCTACGAGCAGTACTTC. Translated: CAIKFSGDASYEQYF.

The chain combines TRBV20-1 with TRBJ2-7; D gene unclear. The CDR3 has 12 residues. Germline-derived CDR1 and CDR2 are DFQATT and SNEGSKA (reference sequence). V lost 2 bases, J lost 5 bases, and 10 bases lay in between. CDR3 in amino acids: CSARRNPDEQYF. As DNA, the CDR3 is TGCAGTGCTAGACGAAACCCTGACGAGCAGTACTTC.

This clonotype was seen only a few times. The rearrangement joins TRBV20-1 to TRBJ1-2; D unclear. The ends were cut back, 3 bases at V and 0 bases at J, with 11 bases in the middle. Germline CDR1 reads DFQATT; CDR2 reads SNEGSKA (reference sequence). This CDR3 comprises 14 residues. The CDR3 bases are TGCAGTGCTAGTCAGTTCTCGGCTAACTATGGCTACACCTTC. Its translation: CSASQFSANYGYTF.

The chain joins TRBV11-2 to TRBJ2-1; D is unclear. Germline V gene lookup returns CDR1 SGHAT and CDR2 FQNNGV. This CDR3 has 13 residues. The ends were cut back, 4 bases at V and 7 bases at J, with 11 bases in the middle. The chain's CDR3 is CASSSLGRNEQFF. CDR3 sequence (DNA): TGTGCCAGCAGCTCGCTAGGAAGGAATGAGCAGTTCTTC.

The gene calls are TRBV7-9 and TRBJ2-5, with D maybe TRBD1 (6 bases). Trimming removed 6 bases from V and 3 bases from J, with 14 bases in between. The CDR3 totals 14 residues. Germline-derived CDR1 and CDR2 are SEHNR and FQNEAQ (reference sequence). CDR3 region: CASRDGTPEETQYF. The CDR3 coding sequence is TGTGCCAGCAGAGACGGGACACCCGAAGAGACCCAGTACTTC.

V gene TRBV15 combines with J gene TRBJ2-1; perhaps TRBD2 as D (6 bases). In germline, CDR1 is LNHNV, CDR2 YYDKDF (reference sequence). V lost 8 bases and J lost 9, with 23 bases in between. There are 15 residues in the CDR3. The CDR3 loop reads CATFAGPRPIGEQFF. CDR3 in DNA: TGTGCCACCTTCGCGGGACCCAGACCTATTGGTGAGCAGTTCTTC.

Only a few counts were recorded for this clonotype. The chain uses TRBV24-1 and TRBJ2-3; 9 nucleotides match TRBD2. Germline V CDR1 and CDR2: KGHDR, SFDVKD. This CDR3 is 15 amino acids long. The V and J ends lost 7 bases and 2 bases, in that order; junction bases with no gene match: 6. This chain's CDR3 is CATRKGGRDTDTQYF. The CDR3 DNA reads TGTGCCACCAGGAAAGGCGGGAGGGACACAGATACGCAGTATTTT.

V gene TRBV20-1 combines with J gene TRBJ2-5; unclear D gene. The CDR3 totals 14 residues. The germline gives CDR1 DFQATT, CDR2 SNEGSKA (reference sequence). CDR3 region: CTARAPGKFETQYF. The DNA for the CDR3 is TGCACCGCTAGAGCTCCAGGCAAATTCGAGACCCAGTACTTC.

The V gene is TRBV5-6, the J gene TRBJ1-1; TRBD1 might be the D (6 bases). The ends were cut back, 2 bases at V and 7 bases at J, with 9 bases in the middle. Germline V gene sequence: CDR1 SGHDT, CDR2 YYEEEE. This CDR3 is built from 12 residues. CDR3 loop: CASSFRTDEAFF. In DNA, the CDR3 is TGTGCCAGCAGCTTTCGGACAGATGAAGCTTTCTTT.

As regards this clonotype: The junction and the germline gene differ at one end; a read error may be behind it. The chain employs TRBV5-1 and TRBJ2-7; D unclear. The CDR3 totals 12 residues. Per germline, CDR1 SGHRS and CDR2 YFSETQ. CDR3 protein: CAGSPGPREQYF. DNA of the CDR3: TGCGCCGGCAGCCCCGGCCCACGAGAGCAGTACTTC.

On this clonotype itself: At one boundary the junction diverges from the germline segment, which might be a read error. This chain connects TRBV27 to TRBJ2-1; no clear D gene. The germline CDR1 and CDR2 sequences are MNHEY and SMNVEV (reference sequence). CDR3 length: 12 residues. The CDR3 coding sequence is TGTGCCAGCAGTTTGGGCGGTCCTACCCAGTCCTTC. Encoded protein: CASSLGGPTQSF.

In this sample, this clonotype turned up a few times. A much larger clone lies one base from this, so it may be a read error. The CDR3 nucleotides are TGTGTCAGCAGGGGTTGGTCTAATGAAAAACTGTTTTTT. Translation: CVSRGWSNEKLFF. The rearrangement uses TRBV7-9 and TRBJ1-4, with D tentatively TRBD1 (6 bases). In germline, CDR1 is SEHNR, CDR2 FQNEAQ (reference sequence). The CDR3 runs 13 residues.

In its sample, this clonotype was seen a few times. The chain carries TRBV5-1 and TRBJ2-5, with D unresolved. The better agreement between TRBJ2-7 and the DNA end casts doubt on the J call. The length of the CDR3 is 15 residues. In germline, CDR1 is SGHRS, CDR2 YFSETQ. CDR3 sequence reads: CASSLDMGQSYEQYF. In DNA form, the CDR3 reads TGCGCCAGCAGCTTGGATATGGGTCAGTCCTACGAGCAGTACTTC.

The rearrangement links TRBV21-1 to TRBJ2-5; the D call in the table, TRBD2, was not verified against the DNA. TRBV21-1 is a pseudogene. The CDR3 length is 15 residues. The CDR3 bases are TGTGCCAGCCCCCACGTTGAGGAGGAGGAGGAGACCCAGTACTTC. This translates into CASPHVEEEEETQYF.

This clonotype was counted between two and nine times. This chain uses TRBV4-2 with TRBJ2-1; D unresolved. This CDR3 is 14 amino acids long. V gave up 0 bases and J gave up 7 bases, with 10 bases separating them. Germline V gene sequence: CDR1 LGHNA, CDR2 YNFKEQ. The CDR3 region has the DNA TGTGCCAGCAGCCAAGAGTTCCAGGAGAATGAGCAGTTCTTC. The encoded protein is CASSQEFQENEQFF.

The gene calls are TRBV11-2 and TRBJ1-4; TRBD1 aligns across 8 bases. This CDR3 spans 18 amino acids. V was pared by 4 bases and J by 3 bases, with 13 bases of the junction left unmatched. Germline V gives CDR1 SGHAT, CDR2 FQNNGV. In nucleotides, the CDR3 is TGTGCCAGCAGCTCCAGGGGGCGCGCGGGTGGATCTAATGAAAAACTGTTTTTT. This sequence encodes CASSSRGRAGGSNEKLFF.

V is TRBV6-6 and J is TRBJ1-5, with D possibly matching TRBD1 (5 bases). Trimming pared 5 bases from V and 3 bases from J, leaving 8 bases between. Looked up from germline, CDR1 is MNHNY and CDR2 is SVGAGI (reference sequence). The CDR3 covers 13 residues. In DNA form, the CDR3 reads TGTGCCAGCAGTGACAGTGTCAATCAGCCCCAGCATTTT. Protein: CASSDSVNQPQHF.

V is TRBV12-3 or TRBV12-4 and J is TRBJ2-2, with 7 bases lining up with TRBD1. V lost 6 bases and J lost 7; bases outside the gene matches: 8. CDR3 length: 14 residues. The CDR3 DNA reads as TGTGCCAGCAGCAGACAGGGTTTTAACGGGGAGCTGTTTTTT. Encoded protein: CASSRQGFNGELFF.

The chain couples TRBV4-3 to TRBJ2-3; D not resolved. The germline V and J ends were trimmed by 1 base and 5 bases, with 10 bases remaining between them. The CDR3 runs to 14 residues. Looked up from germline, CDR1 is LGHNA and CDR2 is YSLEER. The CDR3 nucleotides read TGCGCCAGCAGCCAAGGGCTGGGATTAGATACGCAGTATTTT. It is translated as CASSQGLGLDTQYF.

The CDR3 loop is CASSLLGGGPYEQYF. The CDR3 bases are TGTGCCAGCAGTTTATTGGGAGGGGGCCCCTACGAGCAGTACTTC. This chain connects TRBV27 to TRBJ2-7; the D call may be TRBD1 or TRBD2 (7 bases each). The CDR3 runs 15 residues. V shed 1 base and J shed 2 bases, with 12 bases lying between them. Germline V gene sequence: CDR1 MNHEY, CDR2 SMNVEV (reference sequence).